Listed here are 22 T cell receptor beta chains from one sample, sequenced in a study of radiotherapy plus CTLA-4 blockade in lung cancer. Measured with immunoSEQ multiplex PCR; TCRdb has only the in-frame clones, and not every one. This table has 62,000 or so clones, roughly 85% appearing once. This sample comprised peripheral blood, obtained from a patient treated with radiotherapy plus ipilimumab. These receptor sequences come from a human donor with non-small cell lung cancer who had a complete response to radiotherapy plus ipilimumab.

The chain has TRBV5-1 and TRBJ2-6; 8 bases match TRBD2. The germline V gene has CDR1 SGHRS and CDR2 YFSETQ. Trimming took 5 bases from V and 1 from J; bases not matched to a gene: 8. CDR3 length equals 17 residues. The CDR3, as DNA: TGCGCCAGCAGTCCTGCGGGACTAGGTTCTGGGGCCAACGTCCTGACTTTC. It yields the protein CASSPAGLGSGANVLTF.

The J gene is TRBJ2-1, the V gene TRBV18; D possibly corresponds to TRBD2 (6 bases). V lost 2 bases, J lost 2 bases, and 7 bases lay in between. From germline, CDR1 is KGHSH and CDR2 LQKENI. The CDR3 extends over 14 amino acids. The CDR3 is CASSPVAAYNEQFF. For the CDR3, the DNA is TGTGCCAGCTCACCAGTAGCGGCCTACAATGAGCAGTTCTTC.

The chain employs TRBV6-6 and TRBJ2-2, with TRBD1 matching 8 bases. CDR1 is MNHNY and CDR2 is SVGAGI in the germline V gene (reference sequence). The CDR3 length is 15 residues. V lost 7 bases to trimming and J lost 0 bases; unmatched junction nucleotides: 4. CDR3: CASIDRGANTGELFF. The CDR3 DNA sequence: TGTGCCAGCATCGACAGGGGCGCGAACACCGGGGAGCTGTTTTTT.

The V gene is TRBV4-3, the J gene TRBJ1-2; tentatively, D is TRBD1 (6 bases). CDR1 is LGHNA and CDR2 is YSLEER in the germline V gene. The CDR3 totals 19 residues. The ends were cut back, 1 base at V and 6 bases at J, with 27 bases in the middle. The CDR3 sequence: CASSQGGRGQGFPLHGYTF. The CDR3 region has the DNA TGCGCCAGCAGCCAAGGGGGCCGGGGGCAGGGTTTCCCCCTTCATGGCTACACCTTC.

The J gene is TRBJ2-7, the V gene TRBV7-2; no reliable D call. Germline V gene data show CDR1 as SGHTA and CDR2 as FQGNSA. V shed 1 base and J shed 5 bases, with 9 bases lying between them. CDR3 size: 13 residues. The CDR3 loop reads CASSLGPADEQYV. CDR3 DNA: TGTGCCAGCAGCTTAGGCCCTGCGGACGAGCAGTACGTC.

This rearrangement joins TRBV4-3 to TRBJ2-3, with D unclear. CDR1 is LGHNA, CDR2 YSLEER, per germline. V lost 0 bases, J lost 0 bases, and 10 bases lay in between. This CDR3 spans 16 amino acids. CDR3 nucleotides: TGCGCCAGCAGCCAAGAGGGATTGGGTAGCACAGATACGCAGTATTTT. Translated: CASSQEGLGSTDTQYF.

The genes are TRBV14 and TRBJ2-3, with 11 bases matching TRBD2. Germline trimming cut 4 bases from V and 0 bases from J; bases unmatched to any gene: 3. Germline V gene lookup returns CDR1 SGHDN and CDR2 FVKESK. CDR3 size: 16 residues. The CDR3 loop reads CASSLRTSGSTDTQYF. In nucleotides, the CDR3 is TGTGCCAGCAGCCTAAGGACTAGCGGGAGCACAGATACGCAGTATTTT.

The rearrangement links TRBV5-6 to TRBJ2-1, with D unclear. Germline values: CDR1 SGHDT, CDR2 YYEEEE. This CDR3 has 16 residues. V was shortened by 2 bases and J by 9 bases, with 21 bases between the two germline ends. The CDR3 loop reads CASSLMRFSRKGEQFF. CDR3 sequence (DNA): TGTGCCAGCAGCTTAATGAGATTCAGCCGTAAGGGTGAGCAGTTCTTC.

The J gene is TRBJ2-2, the V gene TRBV5-5; 8 bases match TRBD2. Germline V CDR1 and CDR2: SGHKS, YYEKEE (reference sequence). J gave up 4 bases and V 2 bases, and 16 bases lay outside the gene matches. CDR3 length equals 19 residues. The CDR3 sequence: CASSLTSIGGGPGTGELFF. The DNA of the CDR3 is TGTGCCAGCAGCTTAACTTCTATTGGCGGGGGGCCCGGCACCGGGGAGCTGTTTTTT.

This clone was detected only once. The chain employs TRBV28 and TRBJ2-7; possible D gene TRBD1, 5 bases. Germline CDR1 reads MDHEN; CDR2 reads SYDVKM. This CDR3 is built from 13 residues. Trimming took off 3 bases at V and 5 bases at J, with 11 bases between the two ends. Here the CDR3 DNA reads TGTGCCAGCAGTTTTGCAGGGCCCCACGAGCAGTACGTC. Translation gives CASSFAGPHEQYV.

The chain joins TRBV7-2 to TRBJ2-2; TRBD2 agrees at 7 bases. J was trimmed by 6 bases and V by 1 base; bases with no gene match: 5. In germline, CDR1 is SGHTA, CDR2 FQGNSA. The CDR3 has 15 amino acids. The CDR3 sequence is CASSLEGGKSGELFF. The CDR3 DNA reads as TGTGCCAGCAGCTTAGAGGGAGGGAAGTCCGGGGAGCTGTTTTTT.

V and J are TRBV5-4 and TRBJ2-7; 8 nucleotides agree with TRBD1. Germline V gives CDR1 SGHNT, CDR2 YYREEE (reference sequence). V was clipped by 4 bases and J by 1 base; unmatched bases: 7. The CDR3 has 15 amino acids. The CDR3 is CASSVTGGLSYEQYF. The DNA of the CDR3 is TGTGCCAGCAGCGTTACAGGGGGTTTGTCCTACGAGCAGTACTTC.

The rearrangement joins TRBV6-6 to TRBJ2-3; 11 nucleotides line up with TRBD2. CDR3 length: 15 amino acids. V was pared by 5 bases and J by 4 bases, with 5 bases of the junction left unmatched. CDR1 MNHNY and CDR2 SVGAGI come from the germline V gene (reference sequence). The CDR3 is CASSLAGGGADTQYF. The CDR3 bases are TGTGCCAGCAGTCTAGCGGGGGGAGGAGCAGATACGCAGTATTTT.

The gene calls are TRBV25-1 and TRBJ2-1; 7 bases agree with TRBD1. The CDR3 is 14 residues long. Per the germline V gene, CDR1 is MGHDK and CDR2 is SYGVNS. The V gene end was trimmed by 3 bases and the J gene end by 4 bases; junction bases not matched to a gene: 3. Here the CDR3 reads CASSDYRGYNEQFF. Written as DNA, the CDR3 is TGTGCCAGCAGTGATTACAGGGGTTACAATGAGCAGTTCTTC.

The chain recombines TRBV5-6 with TRBJ2-5; D is unresolved. The germline CDR1 and CDR2 sequences are SGHDT and YYEEEE. The CDR3 totals 12 residues. The ends were cut back, 4 bases at V and 2 bases at J, with 6 bases in the middle. CDR3 protein: CASSPNQETQYF. CDR3 sequence (DNA): TGTGCCAGCAGCCCAAATCAAGAGACCCAGTACTTC.

Here the CDR3 reads CASSQGIGTTDTQYF. The CDR3 DNA reads as TGCGCCAGCAGCCAAGGTATCGGGACCACAGATACGCAGTATTTT. The rearrangement joins TRBV4-3 to TRBJ2-3; tentatively, D is TRBD1 or TRBD2 (5 bases each). Germline CDR1 and CDR2: LGHNA and YSLEER. The CDR3 extends over 15 amino acids. Trimming removed 1 base at V and 2 bases at J, with 10 bases between.

This chain uses TRBV18 with TRBJ1-6; no clear D gene. Trimming took off 3 bases at V and 6 bases at J, with 9 bases between the two ends. The CDR3 is 14 amino acids. Per the germline V gene, CDR1 is KGHSH and CDR2 is LQKENI. The CDR3 DNA is TGTGCCAGCTCACCCGGGCCAGCTAATTCACCCCTCCACTTT. The encoded protein is CASSPGPANSPLHF. Complete variable domain (other parts from reference TRBV18 and TRBJ1-6): NAGVMQNPRHLVRRRGQEARLRCSPMKGHSHVYWYRQLPEEGLKFMVYLQKENIIDESGMPKERFSAEFPKEGPSILRIQQVVRGDSAAYFCASSPGPANSPLHFGNGTRLTVT.

This clone has a single count. The chain employs TRBV15 and TRBJ2-6; no clear D. The V gene lost 0 bases and the J gene lost 4 bases, with 4 bases spanning the gap. This CDR3 is built from 14 residues. Germline-derived CDR1 and CDR2 are LNHNV and YYDKDF (reference sequence). The CDR3 loop is CATSRDPGANVLTF. In DNA form, the CDR3 reads TGTGCCACCAGCAGAGATCCAGGGGCCAACGTCCTGACTTTC.

The rearrangement links TRBV12-5 to TRBJ2-3; TRBD2 aligns across 8 bases. V shed 0 bases and J 13 bases; nucleotides not matched to a gene: 3. From germline, CDR1 is LGHNT and CDR2 FRNRAP. The CDR3 is 12 residues long. The CDR3 DNA reads TGTGCTAGTGGTTTGGTAACGGGACTAGAGTATTTT. Its protein product is CASGLVTGLEYF.

The V and J genes are TRBV30 and TRBJ1-4, with D possibly TRBD1 on 5 matching bases. The CDR3 spans 13 residues. Germline loops: CDR1 GTSNPN, CDR2 SVGIG (reference sequence). Trimming left V 5 bases short and J 6 bases short, with 13 bases between. CDR3 region: CAWGNQGHEKLFF. The CDR3 DNA reads TGTGCCTGGGGAAATCAGGGCCATGAAAAACTGTTTTTT.

J is TRBJ1-1 and V is TRBV18; TRBD1 matches at 10 bases. Looked up from germline, CDR1 is KGHSH and CDR2 is LQKENI. The CDR3 sequence is 14 residues long. V gave up 4 bases and J gave up 4 bases; unmatched junction bases: 3. The CDR3 region is CASSHDRGPTEAFF. The CDR3 nucleotides read TGTGCCAGCTCACACGACAGGGGGCCCACTGAAGCTTTCTTT.

The rearrangement links TRBV6-1 to TRBJ1-1; perhaps TRBD1 as D (5 bases). CDR1 MNHNS and CDR2 SASEGT come from the germline V gene. V shed 8 bases and J shed 1 base, with 17 bases lying between them. The CDR3 runs 15 residues. CDR3 sequence: CASLKSGLSNTEAFF. The DNA of the CDR3 is TGTGCCAGCCTAAAATCAGGGCTCTCGAACACTGAAGCTTTCTTT.